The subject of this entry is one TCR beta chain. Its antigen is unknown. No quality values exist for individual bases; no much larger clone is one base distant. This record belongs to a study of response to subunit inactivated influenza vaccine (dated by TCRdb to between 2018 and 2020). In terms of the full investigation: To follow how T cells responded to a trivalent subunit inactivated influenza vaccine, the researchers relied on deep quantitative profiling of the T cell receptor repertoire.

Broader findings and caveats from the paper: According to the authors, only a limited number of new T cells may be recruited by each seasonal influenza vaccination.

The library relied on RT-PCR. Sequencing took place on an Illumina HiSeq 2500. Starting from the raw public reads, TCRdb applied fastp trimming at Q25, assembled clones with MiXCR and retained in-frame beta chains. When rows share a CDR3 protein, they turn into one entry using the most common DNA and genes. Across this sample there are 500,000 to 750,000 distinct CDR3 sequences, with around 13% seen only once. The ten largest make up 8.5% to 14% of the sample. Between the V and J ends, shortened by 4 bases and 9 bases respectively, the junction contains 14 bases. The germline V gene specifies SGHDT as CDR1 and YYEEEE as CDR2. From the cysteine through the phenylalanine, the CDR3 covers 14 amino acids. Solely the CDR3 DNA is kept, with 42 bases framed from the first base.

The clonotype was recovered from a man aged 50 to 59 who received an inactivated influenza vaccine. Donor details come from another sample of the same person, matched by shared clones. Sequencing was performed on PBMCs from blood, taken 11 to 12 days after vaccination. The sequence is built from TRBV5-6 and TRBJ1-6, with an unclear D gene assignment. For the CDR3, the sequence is CASSPDLKGSPLHF. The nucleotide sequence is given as TGTGCCAGCAGCCCCGACCTTAAAGGTTCACCCCTCCACTTT.